This T cell receptor beta chain derives from a study of cytomegalovirus exposure and HLA in healthy donors. The wider study: Findings of an earlier analysis included 90 million to 120 million unique TCR beta sequences from some 180 million T cells. Study-wide results and limits: Under 20,000 TCR beta sequences were associated with HLA alleles at 0.05 false discovery rate in a later analysis.

Primers for the PCR totalled 60 Vbeta and 13 Jbeta. Some clones are missing from TCRdb's copy, which holds only in-frame ones; the method was immunoSEQ multiplex PCR. The sample includes around 150,000 clones, 60% to 80% of them seen just once. Regarding this clone: As yet, its antigen is unknown.

The origin of this receptor is a woman in her 30s in good health and CMV-seronegative. Sequencing was carried out using PBMCs.

The DNA of the CDR3 is TGTGCCAGCAGCGTAGACGACGGCGGGTTCACTGAAGCTTTCTTT. This sequence encodes CASSVDDGGFTEAFF. The V and J genes are TRBV9 and TRBJ1-1, with no clear D. The germline gives CDR1 SGDLS, CDR2 YYNGEE. The CDR3 is 15 residues long. The V end was cut by 0 bases, the J end by 4 bases, with 13 bases between.